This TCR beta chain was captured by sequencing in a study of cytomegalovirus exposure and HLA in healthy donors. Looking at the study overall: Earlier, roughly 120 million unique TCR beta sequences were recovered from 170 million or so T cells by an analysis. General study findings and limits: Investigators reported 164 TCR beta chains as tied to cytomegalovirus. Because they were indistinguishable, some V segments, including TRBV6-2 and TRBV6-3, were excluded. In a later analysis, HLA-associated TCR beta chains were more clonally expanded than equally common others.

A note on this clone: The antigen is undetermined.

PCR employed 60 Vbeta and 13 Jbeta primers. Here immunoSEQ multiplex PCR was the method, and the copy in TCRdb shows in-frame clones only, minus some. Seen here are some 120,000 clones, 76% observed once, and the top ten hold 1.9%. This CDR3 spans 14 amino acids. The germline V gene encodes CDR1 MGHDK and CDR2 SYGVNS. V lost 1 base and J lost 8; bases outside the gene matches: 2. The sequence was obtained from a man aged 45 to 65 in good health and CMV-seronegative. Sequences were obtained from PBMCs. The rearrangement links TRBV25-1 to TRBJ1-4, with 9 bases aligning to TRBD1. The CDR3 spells CASSEFTGGEKLFF. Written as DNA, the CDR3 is TGTGCCAGCAGTGAATTTACAGGGGGCGAAAAACTGTTTTTT.